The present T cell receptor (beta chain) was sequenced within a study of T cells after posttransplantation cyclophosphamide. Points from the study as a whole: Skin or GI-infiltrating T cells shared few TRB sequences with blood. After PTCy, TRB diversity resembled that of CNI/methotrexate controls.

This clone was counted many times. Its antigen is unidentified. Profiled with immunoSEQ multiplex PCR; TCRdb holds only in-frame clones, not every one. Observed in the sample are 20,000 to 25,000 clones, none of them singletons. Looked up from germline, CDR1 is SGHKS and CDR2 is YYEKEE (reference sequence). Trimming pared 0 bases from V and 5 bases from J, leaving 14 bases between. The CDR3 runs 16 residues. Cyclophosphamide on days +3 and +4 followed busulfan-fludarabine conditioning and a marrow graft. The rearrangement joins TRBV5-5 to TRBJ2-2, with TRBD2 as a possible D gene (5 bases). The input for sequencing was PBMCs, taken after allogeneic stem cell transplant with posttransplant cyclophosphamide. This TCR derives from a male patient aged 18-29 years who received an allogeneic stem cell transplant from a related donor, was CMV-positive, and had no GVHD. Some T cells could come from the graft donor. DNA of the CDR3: TGTGCCAGCAGCTTGGAGTCCCCGGGAAGGACCGGGGAGCTGTTTTTT. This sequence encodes CASSLESPGRTGELFF. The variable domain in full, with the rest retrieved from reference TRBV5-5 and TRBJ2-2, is DAGVTQSPTHLIKTRGQQVTLRCSPISGHKSVSWYQQVLGQGPQFIFQYYEKEERGRGNFPDRFSARQFPNYSSELNVNALLLGDSALYLCASSLESPGRTGELFFGEGSRLTVL.